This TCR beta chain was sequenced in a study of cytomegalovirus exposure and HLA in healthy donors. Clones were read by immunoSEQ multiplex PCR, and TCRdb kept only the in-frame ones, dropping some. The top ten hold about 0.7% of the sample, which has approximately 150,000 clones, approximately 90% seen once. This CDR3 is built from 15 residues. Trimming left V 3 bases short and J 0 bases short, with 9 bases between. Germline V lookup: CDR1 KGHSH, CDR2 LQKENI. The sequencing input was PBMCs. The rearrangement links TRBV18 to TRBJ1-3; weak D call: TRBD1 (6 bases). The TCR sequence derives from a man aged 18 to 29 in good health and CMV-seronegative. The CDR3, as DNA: TGTGCCAGCTCACCCCTGGACAGCTCTGGAAACACCATATATTTT. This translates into CASSPLDSSGNTIYF. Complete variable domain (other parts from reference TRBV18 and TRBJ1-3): NAGVMQNPRHLVRRRGQEARLRCSPMKGHSHVYWYRQLPEEGLKFMVYLQKENIIDESGMPKERFSAEFPKEGPSILRIQQVVRGDSAAYFCASSPLDSSGNTIYFGEGSWLTVV.